The 32 T cell receptor beta chains below were found in one sample sequenced in a study of vaccination effects on CD4 cells after COVID-19 (dated by TCRdb to 2022 to 2024). The protocol used for the library was the immunoSEQ multiplex PCR assay. The table comes from immuneACCESS by way of TCRdb, which keeps in-frame sequences with V and J called. Part of the clones is missing from these tables; in studies checked, under half for an unresolved V gene and the rest for unknown reasons. Counted in this sample were 37,000 or so clones; more than 65% of them appeared once. Jointly, the top ten make up roughly 8.4% of the sample. After less than 13 days of culture, CD4+ T cells were isolated with the EasySep CD4+ T cell isolation kit. Two doses of either the BNT162b2 or the mRNA-1273 mRNA SARS-CoV-2 vaccine were administered to participants. Their specific antigens are unknown. This material consisted of CD4+ T cells from PBMCs cultured without peptide, taken after COVID-19 vaccination. The origin of the receptors is a human donor who received a COVID-19 vaccine.

The chain is built from TRBV11-2 and TRBJ1-4; no clear D. This CDR3 is built from 15 residues. V shed 4 bases and J shed 8 bases, with 17 bases lying between them. Germline values: CDR1 SGHAT, CDR2 FQNNGV. CDR3 amino acids: CASSYPGLSREKLFF. CDR3 nucleotide sequence: TGTGCCAGCAGCTATCCGGGCCTCAGCCGGGAAAAACTGTTTTTT.

By frequency in the sample, this clone is medium-sized (0.01 to 0.1%). The chain joins TRBV2 to TRBJ2-3, with D possibly being TRBD1 or TRBD2 (5 bases each). Looked up from germline, CDR1 is SNHLY and CDR2 is FYNNEI. The CDR3 runs to 14 residues. V was shortened by 8 bases and J by 6 bases, with 18 bases between the two germline ends. The chain's CDR3 is CASGLGGGPDTQYF. The CDR3 coding sequence is TGTGCCAGCGGGCTGGGTGGGGGTCCTGATACGCAGTATTTT.

This clone was recorded a few times. The CDR3, as DNA: TGCGCCAGCAGCTCGGGGGACAGCCGGATAGGAAACACCATATATTTT. The encoded protein is CASSSGDSRIGNTIYF. The chain recombines TRBV5-1 with TRBJ1-3; 7 bases fit TRBD1. Germline V gene sequence: CDR1 SGHRS, CDR2 YFSETQ. J was trimmed by 4 bases and V by 3 bases; bases with no gene match: 10. This CDR3 is built from 16 residues. Variable domain in full (rest from reference TRBV5-1 and TRBJ1-3): KAGVTQTPRYLIKTRGQQVTLSCSPISGHRSVSWYQQTPGQGLQFLFEYFSETQRNKGNFPGRFSGRQFSNSRSEMNVSTLELGDSALYLCASSSGDSRIGNTIYFGEGSWLTVV.

This chain uses TRBV6-5 with TRBJ1-1; D gene ambiguous. V lost 4 bases, J lost 7 bases, and 13 bases lay in between. The germline CDR1 and CDR2 sequences are MNHEY and SVGAGI. The CDR3 totals 13 residues. CDR3 region: CASSSQSWGEAFF. As DNA, the CDR3 is TGTGCCAGCAGTTCACAGTCCTGGGGTGAAGCTTTCTTT.

The chain employs TRBV4-1 and TRBJ2-1; 7 bases line up with TRBD2. Germline CDR1 reads MGHRA; CDR2 reads YSYEKL. V was pared by 0 bases and J by 4 bases, with 3 bases of the junction left unmatched. CDR3 length: 15 residues. CDR3 DNA: TGCGCCAGCAGCCAAGAGCGGGAGATATACAATGAGCAGTTCTTC. Amino acids: CASSQEREIYNEQFF.

The genes are TRBV25-1 and TRBJ2-3; tentatively, D is TRBD1 (6 bases). This CDR3 comprises 17 residues. The germline CDR1 and CDR2 sequences are MGHDK and SYGVNS. Trimming removed 5 bases from V and 4 bases from J, with 22 bases in between. The CDR3, as DNA: TGTGCCAGCAGTTCCTTACAAACAGGGTATAGGCCAGATACGCAGTATTTT. Protein sequence: CASSSLQTGYRPDTQYF.

The chain combines TRBV5-1 with TRBJ1-1, with D maybe TRBD1 (6 bases). From germline, CDR1 is SGHRS and CDR2 YFSETQ. Trimming left V 0 bases short and J 5 bases short, with 8 bases between. CDR3 size: 13 residues. The CDR3 loop reads CASSLDRVTEAFF. CDR3 nucleotides: TGCGCCAGCAGCTTGGACAGGGTTACTGAAGCTTTCTTT.

This chain joins TRBV18 and TRBJ1-1; D remains unclear. Trimming left V 8 bases short and J 0 bases short, with 10 bases between. The CDR3 has 13 amino acids. CDR1 is KGHSH, CDR2 LQKENI, per germline. The CDR3 loop is CASRVAMNTEAFF. As DNA, the CDR3 is TGTGCCAGCAGGGTAGCCATGAACACTGAAGCTTTCTTT.

The chain has TRBV12-3 or TRBV12-4 and TRBJ2-7, with TRBD2 as a possible D gene (6 bases). V was clipped by 7 bases and J by 5 bases, with 15 bases between them. The CDR3 has 13 residues. As DNA, the CDR3 is TGTGCCAGCAAAGTGGCGGGAAGTAACGAGCAGTACTTC. Translated, it gives CASKVAGSNEQYF.

The chain joins TRBV6-5 to TRBJ1-4; D might be TRBD1 (5 bases). Germline V CDR1 and CDR2: MNHEY, SVGAGI. This CDR3 contains 14 residues. Trimming removed 6 bases at V and 8 bases at J, with 16 bases between. CDR3: CASRSDRGREKLFF. CDR3 DNA sequence: TGTGCCAGCAGGTCTGACCGGGGGAGAGAAAAACTGTTTTTT.

This clone was detected only a few times. The chain has TRBV25-1 and TRBJ1-1; 8 bases match TRBD1. V was clipped by 6 bases and J by 5 bases; unmatched bases: 8. CDR1 is MGHDK, CDR2 SYGVNS, per germline. This CDR3 is 14 amino acids long. CDR3 sequence: CASSGQGRLTEAFF. The CDR3 DNA reads as TGTGCCAGCAGCGGACAGGGAAGGTTGACTGAAGCTTTCTTT.

The chain employs TRBV4-1 and TRBJ2-7; 9 nucleotides match TRBD2. J gave up 2 bases and V 1 base, and 6 bases lay outside the gene matches. The CDR3 loop spans 16 amino acids. CDR1 and CDR2 (germline): MGHRA, YSYEKL. DNA of the CDR3: TGCGCCAGCAGCCAAGCCTCCGGGACTAGCACCTACGAGCAGTACTTC. Translation: CASSQASGTSTYEQYF.

This clone was recorded many times. J is TRBJ2-1 and V is TRBV5-1, with 9 nucleotides matching TRBD1. Per germline, CDR1 SGHRS and CDR2 YFSETQ. CDR3 length: 15 residues. V shed 4 bases, J shed 5 bases, and the junction held 7 bases outside the gene matches. Here the CDR3 reads CASSIGTGQNNEQFF. Written as DNA, the CDR3 is TGCGCCAGCAGCATTGGGACAGGGCAGAACAATGAGCAGTTCTTC.

The sample holds a few counts of this clone. The chain carries TRBV28 and TRBJ1-2; no clear D. Per germline, CDR1 MDHEN and CDR2 SYDVKM. This CDR3 is 12 amino acids long. The V end was cut by 6 bases, the J end by 2 bases, with 7 bases between. In DNA form, the CDR3 reads TGTGCCAGCAGCACGTTAAACTATGGCTACACCTTC. Its protein is CASSTLNYGYTF.

This clone was found a few times. The rearrangement links TRBV5-4 to TRBJ2-2; D perhaps matches TRBD1 (5 bases). Germline values: CDR1 SGHNT, CDR2 YYREEE (reference sequence). V lost 5 bases, J lost 3 bases, and 11 bases lay in between. CDR3 size: 14 residues. The CDR3 spells CASREGHDTGELFF. CDR3 bases: TGTGCCAGCAGGGAAGGACACGACACCGGGGAGCTGTTTTTT.

V usage is TRBV10-3 and J usage is TRBJ1-6; D gene uncertain. This CDR3 comprises 12 residues. Trimming removed 10 bases at V and 7 bases at J, with 11 bases between. Germline-derived CDR1 and CDR2 are ENHRY and SYGVKD. CDR3 region: CATDDRNSPLHF. The CDR3, as DNA: TGTGCCACGGACGATAGGAATTCACCCCTCCACTTT.

The CDR3 protein is CAISKQGAGTEAFF. CDR3 in DNA: TGTGCCATCAGTAAACAGGGGGCTGGCACTGAAGCTTTCTTT. The chain couples TRBV10-3 to TRBJ1-1; 9 bases are a match to TRBD1. The CDR3 totals 14 residues. Unmatched junction bases numbered 5, after V lost 5 bases and J lost 4 bases. In germline, CDR1 is ENHRY, CDR2 SYGVKD.

This clone occurred a few times. This sequence joins TRBV5-1 and TRBJ2-1; 8 nucleotides match TRBD2. Germline V gene data show CDR1 as SGHRS and CDR2 as YFSETQ. V shed 0 bases, J shed 2 bases, and the junction held 7 bases outside the gene matches. CDR3 length: 17 residues. CDR3 sequence reads: CASSLVWAGGPYNEQFF. DNA for the CDR3: TGCGCCAGCAGCTTGGTATGGGCGGGAGGTCCCTACAATGAGCAGTTCTTC.

The chain uses TRBV6-1 and TRBJ1-1; tentatively, D is TRBD1 (6 bases). Per the germline V gene, CDR1 is MNHNS and CDR2 is SASEGT. V shed 5 bases and J shed 4 bases, with 11 bases lying between them. The CDR3 is 13 amino acids. The CDR3 nucleotides read TGTGCCAGCAGTTTACAGGGCAGCACTGAAGCTTTCTTT. Protein: CASSLQGSTEAFF.

The chain links TRBV5-1 to TRBJ1-3; D gene unclear. This CDR3 spans 13 amino acids. The germline gives CDR1 SGHRS, CDR2 YFSETQ. The V end lost 0 bases, the J end lost 4 bases, and 5 bases lay between the germline ends. In nucleotides, the CDR3 is TGCGCCAGCAGCTTGGAGGTGGGAAACACCATATATTTT. Protein: CASSLEVGNTIYF. The variable domain in full, completed from reference TRBV5-1 and TRBJ1-3, reads KAGVTQTPRYLIKTRGQQVTLSCSPISGHRSVSWYQQTPGQGLQFLFEYFSETQRNKGNFPGRFSGRQFSNSRSEMNVSTLELGDSALYLCASSLEVGNTIYFGEGSWLTVV.

This chain connects TRBV2 to TRBJ2-1; TRBD1 matches 7 bases. Germline CDR1 is SNHLY and CDR2 is FYNNEI. The V gene end was trimmed by 7 bases and the J gene end by 4 bases; junction bases not matched to a gene: 13. The CDR3 extends over 16 amino acids. The CDR3 loop reads CASKGAARLKYNEQFF. The CDR3 DNA is TGTGCCAGCAAGGGGGCAGCCCGATTAAAATACAATGAGCAGTTCTTC.

The rearrangement links TRBV11-1 to TRBJ2-5, with D hard to call. Per germline, CDR1 SGHAT and CDR2 FQDESV (reference sequence). The CDR3 sequence is 13 residues long. V lost 6 bases and J 2 bases, leaving 10 bases between the germline ends. The CDR3 DNA reads as TGTGCCAGCAGGTCGTGGCAGCAAGAGACCCAGTACTTC. Translating gives CASRSWQQETQYF.

In its sample, this clone was seen a few times. The rearrangement uses TRBV4-1 and TRBJ2-4; D is possibly TRBD1 (6 bases). The V gene lost 0 bases and the J gene lost 4 bases, with 16 bases spanning the gap. Germline V CDR1 and CDR2: MGHRA, YSYEKL. The length of the CDR3 is 17 residues. CDR3 in amino acids: CASSQDNQGNQKNIQYF. Here the CDR3 DNA reads TGCGCCAGCAGCCAAGACAACCAGGGGAATCAGAAAAACATTCAGTACTTC.

This chain uses TRBV6-4 with TRBJ2-1; 10 bases map to TRBD2. J lost 4 bases, V lost 5 bases, and 2 bases had no gene match. The CDR3 has 14 amino acids. The germline gives CDR1 MRHNA, CDR2 SNTAGT. The CDR3 sequence is CASSILAGYNEQFF. The CDR3 DNA is TGTGCCAGCAGTATACTAGCGGGGTACAATGAGCAGTTCTTC.

V gene TRBV20-1 combines with J gene TRBJ1-5; no firm D call. Trimming took 3 bases from V and 4 from J, leaving 13 bases between them. The CDR3 is 14 amino acids. Germline lookup yields CDR1 DFQATT and CDR2 SNEGSKA (reference sequence). The CDR3 region is CSASSRQGNQPQHF. DNA of the CDR3: TGCAGTGCTAGTTCCCGGCAAGGGAATCAGCCCCAGCATTTT.

The gene calls are TRBV6-1 and TRBJ1-3; maybe TRBD1 (5 bases). The CDR3 sequence is 15 residues long. Germline CDR1 is MNHNS and CDR2 is SASEGT. The V gene lost 2 bases and the J gene lost 2 bases, with 10 bases spanning the gap. This CDR3 is CASSERAGTGNTIYF. The CDR3 DNA sequence: TGTGCCAGCAGTGAAAGGGCAGGGACTGGAAACACCATATATTTT.

DNA of the CDR3: TGTGCCAGCAGCTTGGGCCAGGCGATCGGGTCTGGCTACACCTTC. Amino acid sequence: CASSLGQAIGSGYTF. This chain joins TRBV5-4 and TRBJ1-2; no clear D. Germline V gives CDR1 SGHNT, CDR2 YYREEE (reference sequence). V lost 0 bases, J lost 7 bases, and 16 bases lay in between. CDR3 length equals 15 residues.

This clone was seen once. The chain links TRBV27 to TRBJ1-1, with D unclear. Trimming left V 6 bases short and J 2 bases short, with 10 bases between. Germline CDR1 MNHEY, CDR2 SMNVEV (reference sequence). The CDR3 spans 13 residues. In nucleotides, the CDR3 is TGTGCCAGCAGACCAGTGTCAAACACTGAAGCTTTCTTT. Translation gives CASRPVSNTEAFF.

V and J are TRBV2 and TRBJ1-1, with D unresolved. Germline V gene data show CDR1 as SNHLY and CDR2 as FYNNEI. Trimming left V 7 bases short and J 4 bases short, with 10 bases between. The CDR3 consists of 12 residues. CDR3 sequence reads: CASKRATTEAFF. The CDR3, as DNA: TGTGCCAGCAAGCGGGCGACCACTGAAGCTTTCTTT. The whole variable domain, remainder taken from reference TRBV2 and TRBJ1-1, is EPEVTQTPSHQVTQMGQEVILRCVPISNHLYFYWYRQILGQKVEFLVSFYNNEISEKSEIFDDQFSVERPDGSNFTLKIRSTKLEDSAMYFCASKRATTEAFFGQGTRLTVV.

For the CDR3, the DNA is TGCGCCAGCAGCTTGGCCCGGAGAGGGGATGGCTACACCTTC. It encodes CASSLARRGDGYTF. This chain connects TRBV5-1 to TRBJ1-2; tentatively, D is TRBD1 (5 bases). The V end lost 0 bases, the J end lost 6 bases, and 12 bases lay between the germline ends. The length of the CDR3 is 14 residues. In germline, CDR1 is SGHRS, CDR2 YFSETQ.

V is TRBV2 and J is TRBJ2-5; 8 positions agree with TRBD2. V was pared by 6 bases and J by 5 bases, with 14 bases of the junction left unmatched. Germline V CDR1 and CDR2: SNHLY, FYNNEI. The CDR3 extends over 16 amino acids. CDR3 coding DNA: TGTGCCAGCAGCTGGACTAGCCTTATGACTCGTGAGACCCAGTACTTC. Its translation is CASSWTSLMTRETQYF.

V is TRBV6-5 and J is TRBJ1-1; no reliable D call. V dropped 0 bases and J dropped 5 bases, with 10 bases sitting between them. Germline loops: CDR1 MNHEY, CDR2 SVGAGI. This CDR3 has 14 residues. This CDR3 is CASSYSGSGTEAFF. The CDR3 nucleotides are TGTGCCAGCAGTTACTCTGGGAGTGGAACTGAAGCTTTCTTT.